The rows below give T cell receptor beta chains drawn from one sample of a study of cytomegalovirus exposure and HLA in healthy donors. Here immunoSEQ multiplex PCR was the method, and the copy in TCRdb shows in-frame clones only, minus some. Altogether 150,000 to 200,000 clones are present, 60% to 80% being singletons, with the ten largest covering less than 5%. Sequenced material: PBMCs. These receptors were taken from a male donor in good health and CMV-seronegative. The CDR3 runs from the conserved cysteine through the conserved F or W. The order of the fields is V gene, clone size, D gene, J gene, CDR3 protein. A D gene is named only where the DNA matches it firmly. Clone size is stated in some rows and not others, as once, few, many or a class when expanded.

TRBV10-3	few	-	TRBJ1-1	CAIRDQGNTEAFF
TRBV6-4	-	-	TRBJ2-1	CASSETGVREQFF
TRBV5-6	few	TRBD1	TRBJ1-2	CASMEGQGKGYTF
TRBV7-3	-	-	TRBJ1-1	CASSLTPNTEAFF
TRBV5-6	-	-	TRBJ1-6	CASSLGPGSSSYSPLHF
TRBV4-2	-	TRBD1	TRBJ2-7	CASSLAYRGGDEQYF
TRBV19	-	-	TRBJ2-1	CASSRRGTTSNEQFF
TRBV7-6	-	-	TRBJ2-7	CASSSYSTYEQYF
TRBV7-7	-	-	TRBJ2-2	CASSSRTAGELFF
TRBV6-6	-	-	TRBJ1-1	CASNKQGFNTEAFF
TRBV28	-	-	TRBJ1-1	CASSQGIEAFF
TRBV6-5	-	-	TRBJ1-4	CASSTIQGERKLFF
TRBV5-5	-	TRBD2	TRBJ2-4	CASSLVVAGVYIQYF
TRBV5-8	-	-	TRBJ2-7	CAARPRGSHEQYF
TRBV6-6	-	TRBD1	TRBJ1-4	CASSYGTGEKLFF
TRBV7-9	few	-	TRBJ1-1	CASSRGRNRMNTEAFF
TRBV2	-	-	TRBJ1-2	CAAKREDRQGYTF
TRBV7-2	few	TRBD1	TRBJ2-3	CASSLGTGRTDTQYF
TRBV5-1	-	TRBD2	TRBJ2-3	CASATGGATDTQYF
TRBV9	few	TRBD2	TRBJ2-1	CASSVSGGRYNEQFF
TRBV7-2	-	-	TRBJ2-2	CASSSSRDGELFF
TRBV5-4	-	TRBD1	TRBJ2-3	CASSLDLDRIRYF
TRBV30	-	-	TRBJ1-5	CAWSLGRNQPQHF
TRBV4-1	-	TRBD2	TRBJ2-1	CASSHLGSGSYNEQFF
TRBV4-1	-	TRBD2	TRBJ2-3	CASSQAGGSTDTQYF
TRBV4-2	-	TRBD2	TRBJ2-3	CASSQGTTASTDTQYF
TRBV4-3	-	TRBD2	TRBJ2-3	CASSQDPGGRAVRQYF
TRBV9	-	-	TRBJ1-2	CASSKAVGGNYGYTF
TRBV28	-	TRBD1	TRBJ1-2	CATPGQGNYGYTF
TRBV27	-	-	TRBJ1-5	CASGDGGWSNQPQHF
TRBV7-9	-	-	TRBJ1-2	CASSPPFMTLVRGYTF
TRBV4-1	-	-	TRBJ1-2	CASSQASYGYTF
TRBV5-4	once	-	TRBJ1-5	CASSSGPSGVSNQPQHF
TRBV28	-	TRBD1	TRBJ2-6	CASSFHGQGRRSGANVLTF
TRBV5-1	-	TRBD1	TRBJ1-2	CASSSPDRGLVYGYTF
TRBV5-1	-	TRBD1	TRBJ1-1	CASRLTRTGSTEAFF
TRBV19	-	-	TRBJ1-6	CASSIPTAINSPLHF